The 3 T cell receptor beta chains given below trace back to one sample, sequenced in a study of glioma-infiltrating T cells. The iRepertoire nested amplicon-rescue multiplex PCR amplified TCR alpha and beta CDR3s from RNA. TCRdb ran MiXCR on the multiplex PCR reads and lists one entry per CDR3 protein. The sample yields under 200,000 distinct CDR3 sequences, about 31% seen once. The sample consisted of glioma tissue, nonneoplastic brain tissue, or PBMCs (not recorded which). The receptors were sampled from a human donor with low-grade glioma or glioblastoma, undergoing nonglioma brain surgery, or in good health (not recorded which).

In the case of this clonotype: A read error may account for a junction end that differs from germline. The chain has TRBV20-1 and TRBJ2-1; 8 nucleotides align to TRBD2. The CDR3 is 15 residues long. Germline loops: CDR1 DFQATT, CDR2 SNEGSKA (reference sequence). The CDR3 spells CSTRQPGLVGNEQFF. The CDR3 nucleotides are TGCAGTACTAGACAGCCGGGACTAGTAGGCAATGAGCAGTTCTTC.

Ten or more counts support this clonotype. The CDR3 sequence: CSASSPGLDREQFF. CDR3 nucleotide sequence: TGCAGTGCTAGCTCCCCCGGCCTTGATCGGGAGCAGTTCTTC. The genes are TRBV20-1 and TRBJ2-1, with D unclear. V was pared by 3 bases and J by 10 bases, with 19 bases between. Germline-derived CDR1 and CDR2 are DFQATT and SNEGSKA (reference sequence). The CDR3 covers 14 residues.

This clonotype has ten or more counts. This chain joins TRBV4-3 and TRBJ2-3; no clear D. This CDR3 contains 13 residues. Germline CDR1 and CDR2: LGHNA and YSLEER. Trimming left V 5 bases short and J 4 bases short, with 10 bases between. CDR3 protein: CASSARIADTQYF. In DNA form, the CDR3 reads TGCGCCAGCAGCGCCAGGATTGCAGATACGCAGTATTTT.